The 25 T cell receptor beta chains below come from one sample, sequenced in a study of T cell responses to AZD1222 COVID-19 vaccine. The table came from immunoSEQ multiplex PCR; TCRdb's copy has only in-frame clones and leaves some out. Among some 120,000 clones listed, approximately 86% were seen once. The material sequenced was peripheral blood, taken on day 0 of AZD1222 vaccination. The source of these receptors is an adult in good health.

The chain couples TRBV5-6 to TRBJ2-1, with D perhaps matching TRBD1 (6 bases). Germline V gene sequence: CDR1 SGHDT, CDR2 YYEEEE. The germline V and J ends were trimmed by 6 bases and 8 bases, with 15 bases remaining between them. CDR3 length equals 13 residues. The CDR3 DNA reads TGTGCCAGCACCTTCAGGGGCCGTCATGAGCAGTTCTTC. Its translation: CASTFRGRHEQFF.

This chain links TRBV30 with TRBJ1-3; TRBD1 matches at 9 bases. There are 15 residues in the CDR3. The V and J ends lost 3 bases and 2 bases, in that order; junction bases with no gene match: 5. CDR1 GTSNPN and CDR2 SVGIG come from the germline V gene (reference sequence). CDR3 sequence: CAWRGTGIAGNTIYF. DNA for the CDR3: TGTGCCTGGAGAGGGACAGGGATCGCTGGAAACACCATATATTTT.

This clone is a singleton in its sample. The chain couples TRBV10-1 to TRBJ1-4; TRBD1 matches 12 bases. V was pared by 6 bases and J by 8 bases, with 4 bases of the junction left unmatched. The CDR3 totals 14 residues. CDR1 WNHNN and CDR2 SYGVQD come from the germline V gene (reference sequence). CDR3 amino acids: CASRGQGAMEKLFF. The CDR3 DNA follows: TGCGCCAGCAGGGGACAGGGGGCGATGGAAAAACTGTTTTTT.

The CDR3 loop reads CASSPGLNEQFF. The CDR3 DNA reads as TGCGCCAGCAGCCCAGGCCTAAATGAGCAGTTCTTC. This chain uses TRBV5-1 with TRBJ2-1; D remains unclear. Germline V CDR1 and CDR2: SGHRS, YFSETQ. The CDR3 extends over 12 amino acids. V was cut by 4 bases and J by 7 bases, with 9 bases left in between. Together with reference TRBV5-1 and TRBJ2-1, the CDR3 gives the full variable domain: KAGVTQTPRYLIKTRGQQVTLSCSPISGHRSVSWYQQTPGQGLQFLFEYFSETQRNKGNFPGRFSGRQFSNSRSEMNVSTLELGDSALYLCASSPGLNEQFFGPGTRLTVL.

The V and J genes are TRBV5-3 and TRBJ1-3, with D uncertain. TRBV5-3 is treated as an ORF (open reading frame) with a function not yet certain. Trimming removed 2 bases from V and 7 bases from J, with 4 bases in between. This CDR3 has 11 amino acids. CDR3 loop: CARSFGNTIYF. The CDR3 DNA is TGTGCCAGAAGCTTTGGTAACACCATATATTTT.

The rearrangement links TRBV5-1 to TRBJ2-1; D is undetermined. Germline lookup yields CDR1 SGHRS and CDR2 YFSETQ. The germline V and J ends were trimmed by 0 bases and 0 bases, with 13 bases remaining between them. CDR3 length equals 17 residues. The CDR3 DNA is TGCGCCAGCAGCTTGGGGCTGGCGGTAAACTCCTACAATGAGCAGTTCTTC. This gives the protein CASSLGLAVNSYNEQFF.

The chain joins TRBV9 to TRBJ1-6; no clear D gene. This CDR3 comprises 17 residues. From germline, CDR1 is SGDLS and CDR2 YYNGEE. The ends were cut back, 3 bases at V and 0 bases at J, with 13 bases in the middle. CDR3 coding DNA: TGTGCCAGCAGCGGGCCTACCTCGAGCTCCTATAATTCACCCCTCCACTTT. Its protein is CASSGPTSSSYNSPLHF.

The count of this clone is one. The rearrangement joins TRBV7-2 to TRBJ1-5; TRBD1 is a possible D gene (5 bases). The CDR3 has 15 amino acids. From germline, CDR1 is SGHTA and CDR2 FQGNSA. Trimming took off 6 bases at V and 0 bases at J, with 12 bases between the two ends. CDR3 amino acids: CASSPEGYSNQPQHF. DNA for the CDR3: TGTGCCAGCAGTCCAGAGGGGTATAGCAATCAGCCCCAGCATTTT.

The J gene is TRBJ1-2, the V gene TRBV7-9, with D perhaps matching TRBD1 (6 bases). Germline V gives CDR1 SEHNR, CDR2 FQNEAQ (reference sequence). Trimming shortened V by 3 bases and J by 7 bases, and 12 bases separated the two germline ends. The CDR3 is made up of 13 amino acids. The CDR3 reads CASSFPGASGYTF. Written as DNA, the CDR3 is TGTGCCAGCAGCTTCCCGGGGGCGAGTGGCTACACCTTC. Variable domain in full (rest from reference TRBV7-9 and TRBJ1-2): DTGVSQNPRHKITKRGQNVTFRCDPISEHNRLYWYRQTLGQGPEFLTYFQNEAQLEKSRLLSDRFSAERPKGSFSTLEIQRTEQGDSAMYLCASSFPGASGYTFGSGTRLTVV.

The V and J genes are TRBV7-2 and TRBJ1-1; 7 bases map to TRBD1. Germline V CDR1 and CDR2: SGHTA, FQGNSA. V lost 6 bases to trimming and J lost 2 bases; unmatched junction nucleotides: 6. The CDR3 contains 14 residues. CDR3 protein: CASRRTGVNTEAFF. Written as DNA, the CDR3 is TGTGCCAGCAGACGGACAGGCGTTAACACTGAAGCTTTCTTT.

This clone occurred a few times. The chain couples TRBV13 to TRBJ1-2; no definite D call. V lost 4 bases to trimming and J lost 2 bases, with 14 bases between them. CDR1 PRHDT and CDR2 FYEKMQ come from the germline V gene (reference sequence). The CDR3 is made up of 15 amino acids. CDR3 nucleotides: TGTGCCAGCAGCTCCGGATGGACGGGAAACTATGGCTACACCTTC. Amino acids: CASSSGWTGNYGYTF.

This clone was detected once. The chain carries TRBV5-4 and TRBJ1-4; the match to TRBD1 covers 9 bases. The CDR3 totals 16 residues. Trimming at V came to 4 bases and at J to 0 bases, leaving 4 bases not matched to a gene. Germline CDR1 and CDR2: SGHNT and YYREEE (reference sequence). CDR3 nucleotides: TGTGCCAGCAGCGAGAGACAGGGGGCAACTAATGAAAAACTGTTTTTT. The encoded protein is CASSERQGATNEKLFF. Combining the CDR3 with reference TRBV5-4 and TRBJ1-4 gives the whole variable domain ETGVTQSPTHLIKTRGQQVTLRCSSQSGHNTVSWYQQALGQGPQFIFQYYREEENGRGNFPPRFSGLQFPNYSSELNVNALELDDSALYLCASSERQGATNEKLFFGSGTQLSVL.

The rearrangement uses TRBV3-1 (or the pseudogene TRBV3-2) and TRBJ1-2; tentatively, D is TRBD1 (6 bases). Trimming removed 0 bases at V and 2 bases at J, with 16 bases between. Germline V gene data show CDR1 as LGHDT and CDR2 as YNNKEL (reference sequence). There are 17 residues in the CDR3. The chain's CDR3 is CASSQEAWGGRNYGYTF. In DNA, the CDR3 is TGTGCCAGCAGCCAAGAAGCCTGGGGGGGGCGGAACTATGGCTACACCTTC.

V gene TRBV28 combines with J gene TRBJ1-1; D remains ambiguous. CDR3 length equals 11 residues. V lost 7 bases, J lost 2 bases, and 5 bases lay in between. CDR1 and CDR2 (germline): MDHEN, SYDVKM. The CDR3 DNA reads as TGTGCCAGCATTCATAACACTGAAGCTTTCTTT. Residues: CASIHNTEAFF.

The rearrangement joins TRBV2 to TRBJ2-1; D is perhaps TRBD1 or TRBD2 (5 bases each). The V and J ends lost 7 bases and 1 base respectively, with 17 bases between them. Germline assignment: CDR1 SNHLY and CDR2 FYNNEI. CDR3 length: 16 amino acids. Written as DNA, the CDR3 is TGTGCCAGCAAGAGGGGCACAACATCGTCCTACAATGAGCAGTTCTTC. This encodes CASKRGTTSSYNEQFF. Variable domain in full (rest from reference TRBV2 and TRBJ2-1): EPEVTQTPSHQVTQMGQEVILRCVPISNHLYFYWYRQILGQKVEFLVSFYNNEISEKSEIFDDQFSVERPDGSNFTLKIRSTKLEDSAMYFCASKRGTTSSYNEQFFGPGTRLTVL.

V and J are TRBV5-5 and TRBJ1-2; 8 bases match TRBD1. The germline CDR1 and CDR2 sequences are SGHKS and YYEKEE (reference sequence). The V gene end was trimmed by 2 bases and the J gene end by 7 bases; junction bases not matched to a gene: 13. The CDR3 runs 16 residues. The CDR3 sequence: CASSFVARTGSSGYTF. CDR3 DNA: TGTGCCAGCAGCTTCGTAGCTCGGACAGGGTCTTCTGGCTACACCTTC.

The rearrangement uses TRBV6-2 or TRBV6-3 and TRBJ2-1; 7 nucleotides line up with TRBD1. CDR3 size: 15 residues. V dropped 6 bases and J dropped 2; count of bases not matched to a gene: 7. Germline CDR1 reads MNHEY; CDR2 reads SVGEGT. The CDR3 is CASSPRQGAYNEQFF. The CDR3 bases are TGTGCCAGCAGCCCCCGGCAGGGGGCCTACAATGAGCAGTTCTTC.

The chain has TRBV6-2 or TRBV6-3 and TRBJ1-1; D ambiguous. Looked up from germline, CDR1 is MNHEY and CDR2 is SVGEGT. V lost 5 bases and J 0 bases, leaving 13 bases between the germline ends. This CDR3 comprises 15 residues. The CDR3 sequence is CASSPWTGMNTEAFF. The CDR3 DNA follows: TGTGCCAGCAGTCCATGGACGGGCATGAACACTGAAGCTTTCTTT.

The rearrangement uses TRBV7-6 and TRBJ2-7, with D possibly matching TRBD1 (6 bases). In germline, CDR1 is SGHVS, CDR2 FNYEAQ. There are 13 residues in the CDR3. With 7 bases removed from V and 6 bases from J, the gap between germline ends came to 16 bases. The CDR3 nucleotides read TGTGCCAGCAACCTACTGACAGGTTCCGAGCAGTACTTC. Its translation: CASNLLTGSEQYF.

The chain combines TRBV3-1 (or the pseudogene TRBV3-2) with TRBJ1-2; no reliable D call. Germline V gene sequence: CDR1 LGHDT, CDR2 YNNKEL (reference sequence). V was cut by 0 bases and J by 6 bases, with 20 bases left in between. The CDR3 runs to 17 residues. The CDR3 loop is CASSQDRANTFGDGYTF. The CDR3 region has the DNA TGTGCCAGCAGCCAAGATAGAGCCAACACATTCGGGGATGGCTACACCTTC.

The chain couples TRBV23-1 to TRBJ2-4, with D perhaps matching TRBD2 (5 bases). TRBV23-1 is given ORF status, its function remaining uncertain. With 0 bases removed from V and 0 bases from J, the gap between germline ends came to 6 bases. CDR3 size: 15 residues. The CDR3 bases are TGCGCCAGCAGTCAATCGAGGGTAGCCAAAAACATTCAGTACTTC. This translates into CASSQSRVAKNIQYF.

The CDR3: CASRMRGHSNF. In DNA form, the CDR3 reads TGTGCCTCTCGGATGAGGGGACATAGCAACTTC. This chain connects TRBV21-1 to TRBJ2-5; the D call in the table, TRBD1, was not verified against the DNA. TRBV21-1 is described as a pseudogene. The CDR3 is made up of 11 amino acids.

The genes are TRBV2 and TRBJ2-7; 7 bases agree with TRBD2. V was clipped by 7 bases and J by 0 bases; unmatched bases: 6. The CDR3 extends over 14 amino acids. Germline values: CDR1 SNHLY, CDR2 FYNNEI. For the CDR3, the DNA is TGTGCCAGCATTAGGACGGGAGGCTCCTACGAGCAGTACTTC. Its protein is CASIRTGGSYEQYF.

The chain links TRBV19 to TRBJ2-3; unclear D gene. This CDR3 has 13 amino acids. Germline CDR1 and CDR2: LNHDA and SQIVND (reference sequence). The V gene lost 5 bases and the J gene lost 0 bases, with 6 bases spanning the gap. CDR3 coding DNA: TGTGCCAGTAGTCGGAGTAGCACAGATACGCAGTATTTT. This sequence encodes CASSRSSTDTQYF.

The chain employs TRBV5-1 and TRBJ1-1, with D perhaps TRBD1 (5 bases). This CDR3 has 16 amino acids. Trimming cost V 4 bases and J 4 bases, with 20 bases left between them. Looked up from germline, CDR1 is SGHRS and CDR2 is YFSETQ. The CDR3 DNA is TGCGCCAGCAGCCCCAGGACACCCCAACGGGTCACTGAAGCTTTCTTT. Protein sequence: CASSPRTPQRVTEAFF.